This record concerns one T cell receptor beta chain sequence. This record comes from a study of OX40 agonist ivuxolimab in advanced cancers. The repertoire was sequenced with immunoSEQ multiplex PCR; TCRdb's copy has only in-frame clones and lacks some. Here the sample spans 100,000 to 110,000 clones, approximately 89% being singletons. V lost 1 base and J 2 bases, leaving 11 bases between the germline ends. Per germline, CDR1 SGHVS and CDR2 FQNEAQ. The CDR3 runs 16 residues. The source was CD4+ or CD8+ T cells sorted from blood, collected in a trial of the OX40 agonist ivuxolimab. The TCR was taken from an adult with an advanced solid tumor such as melanoma, head and neck, liver or kidney cancer. The V gene is TRBV7-8, the J gene TRBJ2-2; no definite D call. CDR3 amino acids: CASSLERAGNTGELFF. The CDR3 DNA sequence: TGTGCCAGCAGCTTAGAAAGGGCAGGAAACACCGGGGAGCTGTTTTTT.